A selection of T cell receptor beta chains follows, all from one sample in a study of blood T cells in healthy people across ages. TCRdb re-called the 5' RACE reads through MiXCR, storing one row per CDR3 protein. Here the sample spans just under 750,000 distinct CDR3 sequences, 22% being singletons. The sequencing input was blood. Receptors originate from a man aged 70 or older in good health. The CDR3 runs from the conserved cysteine through the conserved F or W. A D gene is named only where the DNA matches it firmly. The listing skips clone size in some rows; elsewhere it reads once, few, many or a size class.

v_gene,d_gene,abundance,j_gene,CDR3aa,CDR3nt
TRBV27,TRBD2,few,TRBJ2-5,CASSLSGLVRETQYF,TGTGCCAGCAGTTTATCCGGACTAGTCAGAGAGACCCAGTACTTC
TRBV5-1,TRBD2,.,TRBJ2-7,CASSLLSGASSYEQYF,TGCGCCAGCAGCTTGCTTAGCGGGGCAAGCTCCTACGAGCAGTACTTC
TRBV12-3/TRBV12-4,.,.,TRBJ1-2,CASTPISNYGYTF,TGTGCCAGCACCCCGATTTCTAACTATGGCTACACCTTC
TRBV11-2,TRBD1,few,TRBJ1-1,CASSSRGTGFDTEAFF,TGTGCCAGCAGCTCTCGGGGGACAGGGTTTGACACTGAAGCTTTCTTT
TRBV6-5,.,few,TRBJ2-7,CASSRLMGSYEQYF,TGTGCCAGCAGTCGGTTAATGGGCTCCTACGAGCAGTACTTC
TRBV7-2,TRBD2,.,TRBJ2-5,CASSWETSGVTQYF,TGTGCCAGCAGCTGGGAGACTAGCGGGGTGACCCAGTACTTC
TRBV27,.,few,TRBJ2-3,CASTLGGLITDTQYF,TGTGCCAGCACCTTGGGGGGCTTGATCACAGATACGCAGTATTTT
TRBV20-1,TRBD2,.,TRBJ2-3,CSARRRGGGGVGTDTQYF,TGCAGTGCTAGGAGGCGGGGGGGCGGTGGTGTCGGGACAGATACGCAGTATTTT
TRBV13,TRBD1,.,TRBJ1-6,CASSLGWTGFDSPLHF,TGTGCCAGCAGCTTAGGCTGGACAGGGTTCGATTCACCCCTCCACTTT
TRBV5-1,TRBD1,.,TRBJ1-4,CASSLAMAGGGGNEKLFF,TGCGCCAGCAGCTTGGCCATGGCAGGGGGCGGCGGGAATGAAAAACTGTTTTTT
TRBV5-6,TRBD2,.,TRBJ2-3,CASSRTSGGAIDTQYF,TGTGCCAGCAGCAGAACTAGCGGGGGGGCCATAGATACGCAGTATTTT
TRBV20-1,TRBD1,.,TRBJ1-2,CSAPTRAGGGYTF,TGCAGTGCCCCTACTCGCGCAGGGGGGGGCTACACCTTC
TRBV12-3/TRBV12-4,TRBD1,once,TRBJ2-7,CASSLLSGDRVYF,TGTGCCAGCAGTTTACTATCGGGGGACAGGGTCTACTTC
TRBV20-1,.,.,TRBJ1-6,CSARSLGDMGSPLHF,TGCAGTGCTAGATCCCTGGGGGACATGGGTTCACCCCTCCACTTT
TRBV7-9,.,few,TRBJ1-2,CASSLKGHGYTF,TGTGCCAGCAGCCTCAAGGGCCATGGCTACACCTTC
TRBV5-1,.,.,TRBJ1-4,CASSETEYGEKLFF,TGCGCCAGCAGCGAGACAGAGTACGGAGAAAAACTGTTTTTT
TRBV7-9,TRBD1,.,TRBJ1-1,CASIDRGGGTEAFF,TGTGCCAGTATTGACAGGGGAGGTGGGACTGAAGCTTTCTTT
TRBV6-6,.,.,TRBJ1-4,CASSYGVEKLFF,TGTGCCAGCAGTTACGGAGTTGAAAAACTGTTTTTT
TRBV6-5,.,.,TRBJ2-3,CASSYTSPGVTDTQYF,TGTGCCAGCAGTTACACCAGTCCTGGGGTCACAGATACGCAGTATTTT
TRBV5-1,.,.,TRBJ2-5,CASSIATEQETQYF,TGCGCCAGCAGCATAGCGACAGAGCAAGAGACCCAGTACTTC
TRBV6-5,.,.,TRBJ1-2,CASSYSGAYGYTF,TGTGCCAGCAGTTACAGCGGGGCCTATGGCTACACCTTC
TRBV20-1,TRBD2,.,TRBJ2-1,CSARDAMGLEPYNEQFF,TGCAGTGCTAGAGACGCTATGGGACTAGAGCCCTACAATGAGCAGTTCTTC
TRBV20-1,TRBD2,once,TRBJ2-1,CSAPGSGRANNEQFF,TGCAGTGCCCCAGGTAGCGGGAGAGCCAACAATGAGCAGTTCTTC
TRBV7-6,.,.,TRBJ2-1,CASIPAPGYNEQFF,TGTGCCAGCATCCCAGCCCCGGGTTACAATGAGCAGTTCTTC
TRBV12-3/TRBV12-4,.,few,TRBJ1-1,CASSYGTVEAFF,TGTGCCAGCAGTTACGGGACGGTTGAAGCTTTCTTT
TRBV18,.,.,TRBJ2-5,CASSANKGRETQYF,TGTGCCAGCTCAGCCAATAAGGGTAGAGAGACCCAGTACTTC
TRBV9,TRBD1,.,TRBJ1-4,CASSVGDYRGGEKLFF,TGTGCCAGCAGCGTAGGGGACTACAGGGGAGGAGAAAAACTGTTTTTT
TRBV11-1,.,.,TRBJ2-7,CASSSDGGAYEQYF,TGTGCCAGCAGCTCAGACGGGGGAGCCTACGAGCAGTACTTC
TRBV6-5,.,few,TRBJ2-1,CASSYALDGYNEQFF,TGTGCCAGCAGTTACGCCTTAGACGGTTACAATGAGCAGTTCTTC
TRBV5-1,.,few,TRBJ2-3,CASSFFPAVGDTQYF,TGCGCCAGCAGCTTCTTCCCAGCAGTGGGTGATACGCAGTATTTT
TRBV5-1,TRBD2,.,TRBJ2-3,CASSPQTTTSGRTDTQYF,TGCGCCAGCAGCCCGCAAACCACGACTAGCGGGAGAACAGATACGCAGTATTTT
TRBV5-1,TRBD1,few,TRBJ1-2,CASSETGVSYGYTF,TGCGCCAGCAGCGAGACAGGGGTATCCTATGGCTACACCTTC
TRBV7-2,.,.,TRBJ1-4,CASSWDIAEKLFF,TGTGCCAGCAGCTGGGACATTGCTGAAAAACTGTTTTTT
TRBV7-2,TRBD1,few,TRBJ1-1,CASSYSGAGGTEAFF,TGTGCCAGCAGCTACTCGGGGGCAGGGGGGACTGAAGCTTTCTTT
TRBV29-1,.,few,TRBJ1-2,CSVEALGPSYGYTF,TGCAGCGTTGAAGCGCTCGGGCCGAGCTATGGCTACACCTTC
TRBV6-1,.,.,TRBJ1-1,CASRFMNTEAFF,TGTGCCAGCCGCTTCATGAACACTGAAGCTTTCTTT
TRBV29-1,.,many,TRBJ1-4,CTDIRGNNEKLFF,TGCACGGATATCCGGGGGAATAATGAAAAACTGTTTTTT
TRBV5-1,TRBD2,.,TRBJ2-1,CASSLAGLAGGSNNEQFF,TGCGCCAGCAGCTTGGCCGGTTTAGCGGGGGGGTCGAACAATGAGCAGTTCTTC
TRBV29-1,TRBD1,.,TRBJ1-1,CSVGSGTGAEAFF,TGCAGCGTTGGATCTGGGACAGGGGCTGAAGCTTTCTTT
TRBV18,TRBD1,.,TRBJ1-1,CASSLLGTGANTEAFF,TGTGCCAGCTCACTATTGGGGACAGGGGCGAACACTGAAGCTTTCTTT
TRBV12-3/TRBV12-4,TRBD2,once,TRBJ2-2,CASIWGGRAGELFF,TGTGCCAGCATATGGGGGGGGAGAGCCGGGGAGCTGTTTTTT
TRBV2,.,many,TRBJ2-7,CASSETLPGNEQYF,TGTGCCAGCAGTGAAACACTTCCAGGGAACGAGCAGTACTTC
TRBV5-6,TRBD1,.,TRBJ1-2,CASSSGTGAGYGYTF,TGTGCCAGCAGCTCCGGGACAGGGGCGGGGTATGGCTACACCTTC
TRBV3-1,.,few,TRBJ1-6,CASSQVWQGNSPLHF,TGTGCCAGCAGCCAAGTCTGGCAGGGTAATTCACCCCTCCACTTT
TRBV11-2,.,.,TRBJ2-4,CASSLVGLLAKNIQYF,TGTGCCAGCAGCTTAGTTGGACTACTAGCCAAAAACATTCAGTACTTC
TRBV7-9,.,.,TRBJ1-2,CASSPPRNWGYTF,TGTGCCAGCAGCCCACCTCGTAACTGGGGCTACACCTTC
TRBV7-8,TRBD2,.,TRBJ2-3,CASSRLLAGALITTDTQYF,TGTGCCAGCAGCCGACTACTAGCGGGAGCCCTTATAACCACAGATACGCAGTATTTT
TRBV29-1,.,few,TRBJ2-1,CSVKTGFYNEQFF,TGCAGCGTAAAAACGGGGTTTTACAATGAGCAGTTCTTC
TRBV6-1,TRBD1,.,TRBJ1-5,CASQGASNQPQHF,TGTGCCAGCCAGGGGGCAAGCAATCAGCCCCAGCATTTT
TRBV12-3/TRBV12-4,TRBD1,.,TRBJ1-1,CASSPGGPWTFEAFF,TGTGCCAGCAGTCCAGGGGGCCCTTGGACGTTTGAAGCTTTCTTT